Each of the 11 T cell receptor beta chains below was sequenced from the same sample in a study of beta chain features in type 1 diabetes. The investigators reverse transcribed all of the isolated RNA, so they sequenced expressed TCRB transcripts. Some clones are missing from TCRdb's copy, which holds only in-frame ones; the method was immunoSEQ multiplex PCR. Of roughly 300,000 clones in the sample, around 15% are singletons; the top ten hold roughly 6.7%. The sample taken for sequencing was central memory CD4+ T cells from blood. These receptors all stem from a man under 40 in good health.

The V call is TRBV5-6, the J call TRBJ2-3; D not resolved. Germline V CDR1 and CDR2: SGHDT, YYEEEE. The ends were cut back, 6 bases at V and 2 bases at J, with 22 bases in the middle. The CDR3 is 17 amino acids. The CDR3 sequence is CASTVLPGLRITDTQYF. The CDR3 DNA sequence: TGTGCCAGCACCGTATTACCGGGCCTGCGAATCACAGATACGCAGTATTTT.

The CDR3 reads CASSSAGVTGSNGYTF. As DNA, the CDR3 is TGTGCCAGCAGCTCCGCGGGTGTTACAGGGAGTAATGGCTACACCTTC. V and J are TRBV5-6 and TRBJ1-2; possible D gene TRBD1, 6 bases. Looked up from germline, CDR1 is SGHDT and CDR2 is YYEEEE. V lost 3 bases to trimming and J lost 6 bases, with 21 bases between them. CDR3 length: 16 residues.

This clone was seen a few times. V is TRBV9 and J is TRBJ1-2; D unresolved. The CDR3 is made up of 15 amino acids. CDR1 is SGDLS and CDR2 is YYNGEE in the germline V gene. Trimming removed 0 bases at V and 2 bases at J, with 11 bases between. The CDR3 bases are TGTGCCAGCAGCGTAGATTCGGTAGGGAACTATGGCTACACCTTC. Translation: CASSVDSVGNYGYTF.

This sequence joins TRBV9 and TRBJ2-5, with a weak D call TRBD2 (7 bases). This CDR3 comprises 16 residues. V was cut by 5 bases and J by 3 bases, with 20 bases left in between. From germline, CDR1 is SGDLS and CDR2 YYNGEE. The CDR3 protein is CASRGDPRGAKETQYF. The CDR3 DNA reads as TGTGCCAGCAGGGGGGACCCCCGGGGGGCAAAAGAGACCCAGTACTTC.

J is TRBJ2-1 and V is TRBV9; D uncertain. V was pared by 0 bases and J by 1 base, with 8 bases between. This CDR3 is built from 15 residues. Germline lookup yields CDR1 SGDLS and CDR2 YYNGEE. The DNA of the CDR3 is TGTGCCAGCAGCGTAGTGTCAGGATCCTACAATGAGCAGTTCTTC. Amino acids: CASSVVSGSYNEQFF.

This clone has only a few counts. The rearrangement joins TRBV2 to TRBJ2-7; 9 bases are a match to TRBD1. Germline values: CDR1 SNHLY, CDR2 FYNNEI. V shed 8 bases, J shed 5 bases, and the junction held 4 bases outside the gene matches. The CDR3 extends over 12 amino acids. CDR3 bases: TGTGCCAGCGGACAGGGGCGGAACGAGCAGTACGTC. Translated: CASGQGRNEQYV.

Points on this clone: Its ends do not fully match the called genes, so a read error is possible. Additional DNA sequences in this sample encode the identical CDR3. V is TRBV7-7 and J is TRBJ2-5, with 9 bases lining up with TRBD2. Per the germline V gene, CDR1 is SSHAT and CDR2 is FNYEAQ (reference sequence). The CDR3 is made up of 14 amino acids. This CDR3 reads CASSLGGREETQYF. The CDR3 DNA reads as TGTGCTAGCAGCTTAGGCGGGAGGGAAGAGACCCAGTACTTC. Based on the CDR3 plus reference TRBV7-7 and TRBJ2-5, the full variable domain is GAGVSQSPRYKVTKRGQDVTLRCDPISSHATLYWYQQALGQGPEFLTYFNYEAQPDKSGLPSDRFSAERPEGSISTLTIQRTEQRDSAMYRCASSLGGREETQYFGPGTRLLVL.

This clone has ten or more counts. This chain links TRBV12-5 with TRBJ2-2; D is possibly TRBD2 (6 bases). Germline CDR1 and CDR2: LGHNT and FRNRAP. CDR3 length: 12 amino acids. Trimming left V 8 bases short and J 7 bases short, with 11 bases between. The CDR3 here is CASRGAHGELFF. DNA for the CDR3: TGTGCTAGTCGCGGGGCTCACGGGGAGCTGTTTTTT.

This clone was picked up many times. J is TRBJ2-2 and V is TRBV19, with 7 bases aligning to TRBD1. Germline CDR1 is LNHDA and CDR2 is SQIVND (reference sequence). J was trimmed by 5 bases and V by 5 bases; bases with no gene match: 5. This CDR3 region has 14 residues. This CDR3 is CASSYGTETGELFF. CDR3 in DNA: TGTGCCAGTAGTTATGGGACAGAAACCGGGGAGCTGTTTTTT.

This chain uses TRBV7-2 with TRBJ2-3; 7 bases align to TRBD2. Trimming removed 1 base from V and 2 bases from J; junction bases left unmatched: 9. The CDR3 has 17 amino acids. CDR1 is SGHTA and CDR2 is FQGNSA in the germline V gene. The CDR3 loop reads CASSLVGGSGDTDTQYF. DNA of the CDR3: TGTGCCAGCAGCTTAGTCGGCGGGAGTGGGGACACAGATACGCAGTATTTT.

This clone was counted a few times. The chain joins TRBV29-1 to TRBJ2-4; a weak D match, TRBD1 (6 bases). V was pared by 0 bases and J by 5 bases, with 20 bases between. This CDR3 is 17 amino acids long. Per germline, CDR1 SQVTM and CDR2 ANQGSEA. CDR3 coding DNA: TGCAGCGTTGAAGATGGGGGCCCTCAGGGCAGGGAAAACATTCAGTACTTC. It codes for CSVEDGGPQGRENIQYF.